This entry lists 22 T cell receptor beta chains sequenced from one sample in a study of cytomegalovirus exposure and HLA in healthy donors. In the PCR, 60 Vbeta and 13 Jbeta primers were used. Only in-frame clones appear in the TCRdb table, and some are missing; sequencing was by immunoSEQ multiplex PCR. The table records some 120,000 clones, 79% of them present only once. The specimen sequenced was PBMCs. The receptors come from a woman aged 18-29 years in good health and CMV-seropositive.

This clone showed up just once. This sequence joins TRBV5-1 and TRBJ1-3, with D possibly matching TRBD1 (6 bases). Trimming stripped 4 bases from V and 2 bases from J, with 22 bases between. CDR3 length equals 18 residues. Germline CDR1 is SGHRS and CDR2 is YFSETQ. CDR3 nucleotide sequence: TGCGCCAGCAGCCACTTACCAACCGGGACATTCCCTGGAAACACCATATATTTT. Its protein is CASSHLPTGTFPGNTIYF. Supplemented by reference TRBV5-1 and TRBJ1-3, the full variable domain reads KAGVTQTPRYLIKTRGQQVTLSCSPISGHRSVSWYQQTPGQGLQFLFEYFSETQRNKGNFPGRFSGRQFSNSRSEMNVSTLELGDSALYLCASSHLPTGTFPGNTIYFGEGSWLTVV.

The chain employs TRBV5-1 and TRBJ2-2; 12 nucleotides align to TRBD1. CDR3 length: 15 residues. V gave up 3 bases and J gave up 7 bases; unmatched junction bases: 4. Germline V gene lookup returns CDR1 SGHRS and CDR2 YFSETQ. The CDR3 here is CASSWDRGLNGELFF. The DNA of the CDR3 is TGCGCCAGCAGCTGGGACAGGGGGCTTAACGGGGAGCTGTTTTTT.

This clone was seen only a few times. The chain employs TRBV15 and TRBJ2-4, with a weak D call TRBD2 (7 bases). Germline values: CDR1 LNHNV, CDR2 YYDKDF (reference sequence). CDR3 size: 16 residues. The germline V and J ends were trimmed by 3 bases and 7 bases, with 19 bases remaining between them. This CDR3 is CATSRAVGGRANIQYF. The DNA for the CDR3 is TGTGCCACCAGCAGGGCCGTAGGGGGGAGGGCCAACATTCAGTACTTC.

CDR3 in amino acids: CASSPRAYEQYF. The CDR3 nucleotides read TGTGCCAGCAGCCCCAGGGCCTACGAGCAGTACTTC. The chain has TRBV28 and TRBJ2-7, with D possibly TRBD1 on 5 matching bases. This CDR3 region has 12 residues. Germline CDR1 and CDR2: MDHEN and SYDVKM. V lost 6 bases and J lost 2, with 8 bases in between.

V gene TRBV6-1 combines with J gene TRBJ1-4; D call uncertain. This CDR3 has 15 residues. The germline V gene encodes CDR1 MNHNS and CDR2 SASEGT. The V gene lost 6 bases and the J gene lost 6 bases, with 17 bases spanning the gap. In DNA, the CDR3 is TGTGCCAGCAGCGACCTTGACGGGCGGGATGAAAAACTGTTTTTT. Its translation is CASSDLDGRDEKLFF.

A remark on this clone: One end of the junction is discordant with germline, which a read error may explain. This sequence joins TRBV7-7 and TRBJ2-5; D is perhaps TRBD1 (6 bases). The J call may be faulty, since TRBJ2-7 better matches the DNA end. The CDR3 contains 13 residues. Germline V gene sequence: CDR1 SSHAT, CDR2 FNYEAQ (reference sequence). The DNA of the CDR3 is TGTGCTAGCAGCCAAAACAGGGATGGCGAGCAGTACTTC. It specifies CASSQNRDGEQYF.

The chain carries TRBV7-2 and TRBJ2-1; 9 nucleotides line up with TRBD2. Germline assignment: CDR1 SGHTA and CDR2 FQGNSA. The CDR3 has 15 amino acids. V gave up 2 bases and J gave up 6 bases; unmatched junction bases: 5. The CDR3, as DNA: TGTGCCAGCAGCTTAAGGGCTAGCGGGATCAATGAGCAGTTCTTC. Translating it yields CASSLRASGINEQFF.

Only one count was recorded for this clone. This sequence joins TRBV7-8 and TRBJ2-2, with TRBD1 matching over 12 bases. CDR1 is SGHVS, CDR2 FQNEAQ, per germline. The trim removed 3 bases at V and 7 bases at J, leaving 6 bases unmatched. The CDR3 consists of 16 residues. CDR3 coding DNA: TGTGCCAGCAGCTTCCGGGACAGGGGGCGAGGCGGGGAGCTGTTTTTT. Translation gives CASSFRDRGRGGELFF.

The V and J genes are TRBV19 and TRBJ1-2; the D gene is possibly TRBD1 (6 bases). V lost 1 base and J 3 bases, leaving 12 bases between the germline ends. The CDR3 has 15 amino acids. Germline lookup yields CDR1 LNHDA and CDR2 SQIVND (reference sequence). CDR3 protein: CASSIASTGDYGYTF. As DNA, the CDR3 is TGTGCCAGTAGTATAGCATCGACAGGCGACTATGGCTACACCTTC.

J is TRBJ2-7 and V is TRBV27; 8 bases fit TRBD1. CDR3 length: 15 amino acids. The V segment lost 5 bases and the J segment 1 base; nucleotides outside the gene matches: 7. From germline, CDR1 is MNHEY and CDR2 SMNVEV (reference sequence). The DNA for the CDR3 is TGTGCCAGCAGTCCCCTCGGACAGGGTTCCTACGAGCAGTACTTC. This encodes CASSPLGQGSYEQYF.

This sequence joins TRBV27 and TRBJ2-5; TRBD2 might be the D (6 bases). This CDR3 is built from 15 residues. Germline CDR1 and CDR2: MNHEY and SMNVEV (reference sequence). V gave up 4 bases and J gave up 4 bases, with 16 bases separating them. CDR3 sequence reads: CASSYLAPPRETQYF. The CDR3, as DNA: TGTGCCAGCAGTTATCTAGCGCCTCCCCGAGAGACCCAGTACTTC.

The chain has TRBV19 and TRBJ1-3; D might be TRBD1 (6 bases). This CDR3 has 14 amino acids. The germline CDR1 and CDR2 sequences are LNHDA and SQIVND (reference sequence). V was clipped by 6 bases and J by 2 bases, with 11 bases between them. The CDR3 DNA reads as TGTGCCAGTAGAAAACAGGGCACTGGAAACACCATATATTTT. Protein sequence: CASRKQGTGNTIYF.

In its sample, this clone was seen once. V and J are TRBV6-1 and TRBJ2-7; a weak D match, TRBD2 (5 bases). CDR1 is MNHNS, CDR2 SASEGT, per germline. The CDR3 contains 13 residues. The V gene lost 7 bases and the J gene lost 3 bases, with 13 bases spanning the gap. DNA for the CDR3: TGTGCCAGCATTGGACTCTCGTACTACGAGCAGTACTTC. Residues: CASIGLSYYEQYF.

The chain combines TRBV19 with TRBJ1-2; perhaps TRBD1 as D (5 bases). CDR3 length: 15 residues. The germline gives CDR1 LNHDA, CDR2 SQIVND (reference sequence). Trimming stripped 3 bases from V and 1 base from J, with 12 bases between. The CDR3 region has the DNA TGTGCCAGTAGTATCCAGGGTCTGGATAACTATGGCTACACCTTC. This sequence encodes CASSIQGLDNYGYTF. Based on the CDR3 plus reference TRBV19 and TRBJ1-2, the full variable domain is DGGITQSPKYLFRKEGQNVTLSCEQNLNHDAMYWYRQDPGQGLRLIYYSQIVNDFQKGDIAEGYSVSREKKESFPLTVTSAQKNPTAFYLCASSIQGLDNYGYTFGSGTRLTVV.

This clone has more than one count but fewer than ten. The V and J genes are TRBV21-1 and TRBJ1-4. TRBV21-1 is classified as a pseudogene. The CDR3 extends over 12 amino acids. The DNA of the CDR3 is TGTGCCAGCAGTGAGGGATCTGAAAAACTGTTTTTT. Translating it yields CASSEGSEKLFF.

The gene calls are TRBV5-8 and TRBJ2-3; D possibly corresponds to TRBD2 (5 bases). There are 12 residues in the CDR3. Germline loops: CDR1 SGHTS, CDR2 YDEGEE. The germline V and J ends were trimmed by 7 bases and 2 bases, with 8 bases remaining between them. The CDR3 sequence is CASGGPTDTQYF. In DNA, the CDR3 is TGTGCCAGCGGAGGACCCACAGATACGCAGTATTTT.

Here the CDR3 reads CASRSSRVNANTEAFF. The CDR3 DNA reads TGTGCCAGCAGATCCTCCAGGGTTAATGCTAACACTGAAGCTTTCTTT. The chain has TRBV27 and TRBJ1-1; perhaps TRBD1 as D (5 bases). Trimming removed 6 bases from V and 2 bases from J, with 19 bases in between. Germline CDR1 is MNHEY and CDR2 is SMNVEV (reference sequence). The CDR3 spans 16 residues.

The chain is built from TRBV18 and TRBJ2-1; D perhaps matches TRBD1 (6 bases). From germline, CDR1 is KGHSH and CDR2 LQKENI. This CDR3 contains 13 residues. V was shortened by 6 bases and J by 8 bases, with 14 bases between the two germline ends. The CDR3 DNA is TGTGCCAGCTCCCAGAGTGAGGGGGATGAGCAGTTCTTC. This sequence encodes CASSQSEGDEQFF.

The rearrangement uses TRBV6-5 and TRBJ1-5, with D maybe TRBD1 (5 bases). Germline loops: CDR1 MNHEY, CDR2 SVGAGI. The CDR3 is 14 amino acids. The ends were cut back, 6 bases at V and 3 bases at J, with 12 bases in the middle. The CDR3, as DNA: TGTGCCAGCAGAACGGGGGGGGTCAATCAGCCCCAGCATTTT. Residues: CASRTGGVNQPQHF.

This clone was seen only a few times. The chain links TRBV6-5 to TRBJ2-3, with 7 bases matching TRBD1. The J segment lost 7 bases and the V segment lost 6 bases, leaving 4 bases of the junction unmatched. Germline-derived CDR1 and CDR2 are MNHEY and SVGAGI. This CDR3 contains 12 residues. In DNA, the CDR3 is TGTGCCAGCAGCCTAGGGGGCCATACGCAGTATTTT. It is translated as CASSLGGHTQYF.

The chain employs TRBV18 and TRBJ2-7, with D perhaps matching TRBD1 (6 bases). Deletions cut 1 base from V and 2 bases from J, with 9 bases between. CDR1 and CDR2 (germline): KGHSH, LQKENI. CDR3 length: 14 amino acids. The CDR3 region is CASSPRQGTYEQYF. DNA of the CDR3: TGTGCCAGCTCACCACGCCAGGGGACCTACGAGCAGTACTTC. The full variable domain, in which reference TRBV18 and TRBJ2-7 provide the parts outside the CDR3, is NAGVMQNPRHLVRRRGQEARLRCSPMKGHSHVYWYRQLPEEGLKFMVYLQKENIIDESGMPKERFSAEFPKEGPSILRIQQVVRGDSAAYFCASSPRQGTYEQYFGPGTRLTVT.

The J gene is TRBJ2-2, the V gene TRBV28; 7 bases are shared with TRBD1. CDR3 length: 17 residues. Unmatched junction bases numbered 8, after V lost 2 bases and J lost 2 bases. CDR1 and CDR2 (germline): MDHEN, SYDVKM. CDR3 loop: CASSLTVGQLNTGELFF. In nucleotides, the CDR3 is TGTGCCAGCAGTTTAACCGTGGGACAGTTAAACACCGGGGAGCTGTTTTTT.